This T cell receptor (beta chain) was sequenced in a study of neurological immune-mediated disorders (dated by TCRdb to the late 2010s). For context, the study as a whole: Among the 35 or so multiple sclerosis patients, relapsing-remitting MS was present in roughly 30 and secondary progressive MS was present in 3. The approximately 100 TCR-beta libraries included longitudinal samples, technical triplicates and paired sorted CD4+ and CD8+ T-cell subsets alongside PBMC samples. Of the approximately 65 subjects in the cohort, some 15 were HAM/TSP patients, some 35 were multiple sclerosis patients, and some 20 were healthy controls. The study compared peripheral blood TCR-beta repertoires of HTLV-I-associated myelopathy (HAM/TSP) patients, multiple sclerosis patients and healthy controls using UMI-based sequencing. The paper as a whole reports these results and caveats: In a phylogenetic analysis, the repertoires of 18 out of 34 MS patients fell into a single cluster of related CDR3 sequences, pointing to a possible signature at the repertoire level. Expanded clones from different subjects shared no identical CDR3 amino acid sequences, which suggests that TCR-beta repertoires were private in all groups. The MS cluster was not associated with any clinical or MRI features, and the authors stated that larger cohorts are needed. TCR clonal expansion was greatest in HAM/TSP patients and smallest in MS patients, who ranked below even healthy controls.

Unsorted PBMC libraries were generated from 2 million PBMCs stored in RNAlater at -80 °C until RNA extraction. Multiple sclerosis patients were enrolled in a US clinical protocol under which disease progression was evaluated by magnetic resonance imaging. PBMCs were separated from peripheral blood using Ficoll-Hypaque density gradient centrifugation and then cryopreserved in liquid nitrogen. To synthesize cDNA, template-switch 5'RACE was performed with a primer carrying a 10-nucleotide random unique molecular identifier so that each TCR transcript was tagged. Each sequencing run produced over 160 million TCR-beta sequences covering 15-18 subjects. Total RNA was extracted with the RNeasy kit. The KAPA Real-time Library Amplification kit was used to amplify TCR-beta VDJ regions with primers targeting the TCR constant region and the 5'RACE anchor. A first PCR added sample indexes and Illumina adaptors, and a second PCR then raised library yield. The roughly 650 bp TCR product was size-selected on a 2% E-gel SizeSelection system after Ampure bead purification. Before pooling, library quality was assessed on a Bioanalyzer, concentration was determined with Qubit, and library quantification was performed with the Kapa Library Quantification kit. Paired-end 2 x 150 bp sequencing of the libraries was performed on an Illumina HiSeq 2500. To increase sequence diversity, about 25-30% phiX was spiked into each library pool. Regarding the original processing steps: The UMI-based MiGEC pipeline processed quality-filtered reads and removed over 80% of raw TCR sequences during error correction. VDJ genes were aligned to IMGT germline references, and each clonotype was defined by a unique CDR3 amino acid sequence together with V-J genes. VDJtools evaluated clonal expansion, Shannon diversity and CDR3 relatedness (CalcPairwiseDistances, ClusterSamples); CLCbio workbench built phylogenetic trees. Using coefficient-of-variation modelling across technical triplicates, the study counted a clone as expanded if it had at least 8 unique UMIs. TCRdb ran its own pipeline on the public reads, namely fastp trimming at Q25 and MiXCR clone calling, and kept in-frame beta chains. When rows share a CDR3 protein, they turn into one entry using the most common DNA and genes. For this entry, the V and J calls and clone size follow TCRdb and not the study's own pipeline. This sample is represented by tens of thousands of distinct CDR3 sequences; roughly 2.6% of them were singletons. About 1% of the sample rests with the top ten.

This clonotype was observed at least ten times. It has no known antigen specificity. Per-base quality was not reported, and no clone a single base away is much larger than it. V is reduced by 2 bases and J by 4 bases, leaving a spacing of 18 bases between them. Reading from cysteine to phenylalanine, the CDR3 counts 16 amino acids. Only the CDR3 DNA is retained, 48 bases long and in frame from the first base. Taken from the germline V gene (reference sequence), the CDR1 and CDR2 loops are DFQATT and SNEGSKA. The receptor was derived from a woman under 40 with multiple sclerosis. Recombination linked TRBV20-1 to TRBJ2-1; the D gene is tentatively TRBD1 or TRBD2, each matching 5 bases. Material: PBMCs. The DNA sequence is TGCAGTGCTAGAAATCCTACGAGGGGCATTTACAATGAGCAGTTCTTC. This sequence encodes CSARNPTRGIYNEQFF.